The T cell receptor beta chain under discussion was sequenced for a study of cytomegalovirus exposure and HLA in healthy donors. Notes on the study in general: A later examination showed that TCR association rates differed by HLA locus, with DRB1 most and HLA-C fewest. Under in vitro conditions, three CMV-associated chains were confirmed as specific for CMV antigens.

The PCR had 60 Vbeta and 13 Jbeta primers. TCRdb's table, derived via immunoSEQ multiplex PCR, lists solely in-frame clones and lacks some. The sample yields about 200,000 clones, 75% to 90% seen once. The CDR3 loop spans 16 amino acids. The trim removed 4 bases at V and 2 bases at J, leaving 3 bases unmatched. CDR1 is SGHVS and CDR2 is FNYEAQ in the germline V gene. Though nominally healthy at sampling, donors likely had unrecorded immune exposures. On this clone: Its target is unknown.

J is TRBJ2-2 and V is TRBV7-6, with 11 bases lining up with TRBD2. Sequenced material: PBMCs. This TCR came from a woman aged 30 to 39 in good health and CMV-seronegative. The CDR3, as DNA: TGTGCCAGCAGCTCGGGGACTAGCGGAAACACCGGGGAGCTGTTTTTT. Amino acid sequence: CASSSGTSGNTGELFF.